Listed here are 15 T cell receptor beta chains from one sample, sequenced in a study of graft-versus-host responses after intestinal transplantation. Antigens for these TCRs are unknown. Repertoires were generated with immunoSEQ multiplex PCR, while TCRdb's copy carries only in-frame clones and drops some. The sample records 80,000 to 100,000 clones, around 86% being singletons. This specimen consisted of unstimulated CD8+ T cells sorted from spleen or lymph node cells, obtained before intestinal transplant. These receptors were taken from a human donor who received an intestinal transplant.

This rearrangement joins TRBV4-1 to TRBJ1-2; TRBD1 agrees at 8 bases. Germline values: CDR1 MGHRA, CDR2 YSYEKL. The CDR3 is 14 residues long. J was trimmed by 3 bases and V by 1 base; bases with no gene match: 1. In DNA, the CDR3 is TGCGCCAGCAGCCAAGTGACAGGGGACTATGGCTACACCTTC. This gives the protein CASSQVTGDYGYTF.

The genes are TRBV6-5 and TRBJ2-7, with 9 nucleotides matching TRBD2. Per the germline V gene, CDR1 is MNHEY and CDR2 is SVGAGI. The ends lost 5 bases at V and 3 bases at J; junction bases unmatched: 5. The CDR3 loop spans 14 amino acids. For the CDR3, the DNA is TGTGCCAGCAGTCGGACTAGCGACTACTACGAGCAGTACTTC. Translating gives CASSRTSDYYEQYF.

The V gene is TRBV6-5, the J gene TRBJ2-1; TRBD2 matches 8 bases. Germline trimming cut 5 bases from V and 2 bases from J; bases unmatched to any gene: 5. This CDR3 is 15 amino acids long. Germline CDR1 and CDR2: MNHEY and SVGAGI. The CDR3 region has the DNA TGTGCCAGCAGTACGGGAGGGGAAGCCTACAATGAGCAGTTCTTC. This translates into CASSTGGEAYNEQFF.

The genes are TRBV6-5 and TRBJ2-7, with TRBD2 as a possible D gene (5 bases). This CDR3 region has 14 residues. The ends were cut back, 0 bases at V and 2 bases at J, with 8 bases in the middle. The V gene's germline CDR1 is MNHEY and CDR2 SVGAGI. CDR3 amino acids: CASSYSSGPYEQYF. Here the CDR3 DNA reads TGTGCCAGCAGTTACTCGAGCGGCCCCTACGAGCAGTACTTC.

Written as DNA, the CDR3 is TGTGCCAGCAGTCTAAATCTGGGGGTCTACGCACTAGATACGCAGTATTTT. Translation gives CASSLNLGVYALDTQYF. The rearrangement links TRBV5-6 to TRBJ2-3; D may match TRBD1 or TRBD2 (5 bases each). V was shortened by 5 bases and J by 5 bases, with 24 bases between the two germline ends. This CDR3 is built from 17 residues. Looked up from germline, CDR1 is SGHDT and CDR2 is YYEEEE.

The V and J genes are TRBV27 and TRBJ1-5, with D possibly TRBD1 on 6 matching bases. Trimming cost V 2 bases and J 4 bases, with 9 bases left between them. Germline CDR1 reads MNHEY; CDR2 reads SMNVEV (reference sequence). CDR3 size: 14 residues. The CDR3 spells CASSLQGSNQPQHF. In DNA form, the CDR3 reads TGTGCCAGCAGTTTACAGGGGTCTAATCAGCCCCAGCATTTT.

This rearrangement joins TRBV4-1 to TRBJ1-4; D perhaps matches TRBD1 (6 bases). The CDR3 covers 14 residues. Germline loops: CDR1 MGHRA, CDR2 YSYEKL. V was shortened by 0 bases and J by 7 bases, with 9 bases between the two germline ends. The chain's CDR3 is CASSQDVGGEKLFF. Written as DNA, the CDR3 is TGCGCCAGCAGCCAAGATGTAGGGGGTGAAAAACTGTTTTTT.

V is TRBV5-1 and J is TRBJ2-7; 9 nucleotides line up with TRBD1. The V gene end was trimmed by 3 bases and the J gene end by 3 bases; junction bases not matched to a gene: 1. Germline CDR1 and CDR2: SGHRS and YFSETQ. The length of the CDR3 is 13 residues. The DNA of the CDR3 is TGCGCCAGCAGCTGGGGACAGGGCTACGAGCAGTACTTC. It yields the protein CASSWGQGYEQYF.

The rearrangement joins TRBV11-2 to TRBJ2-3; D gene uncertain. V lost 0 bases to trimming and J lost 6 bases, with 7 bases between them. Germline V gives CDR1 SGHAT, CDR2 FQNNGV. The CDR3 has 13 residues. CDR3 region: CASSLESRDTQYF. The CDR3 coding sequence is TGTGCCAGCAGCTTAGAGTCTAGGGATACGCAGTATTTT.

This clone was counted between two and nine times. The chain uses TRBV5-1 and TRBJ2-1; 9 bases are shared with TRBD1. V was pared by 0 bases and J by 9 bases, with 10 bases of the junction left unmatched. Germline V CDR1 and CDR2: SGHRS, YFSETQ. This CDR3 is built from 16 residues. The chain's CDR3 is CASSLDPPGQGSEQFF. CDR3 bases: TGCGCCAGCAGCTTGGATCCCCCGGGACAGGGATCTGAGCAGTTCTTC.

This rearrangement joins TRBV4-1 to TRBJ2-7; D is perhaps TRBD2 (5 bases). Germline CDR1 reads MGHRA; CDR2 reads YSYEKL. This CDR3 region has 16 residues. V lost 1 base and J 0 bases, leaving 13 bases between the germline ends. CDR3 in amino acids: CASSQAWTGFSYEQYF. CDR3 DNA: TGCGCCAGCAGCCAAGCTTGGACTGGCTTCTCCTACGAGCAGTACTTC.

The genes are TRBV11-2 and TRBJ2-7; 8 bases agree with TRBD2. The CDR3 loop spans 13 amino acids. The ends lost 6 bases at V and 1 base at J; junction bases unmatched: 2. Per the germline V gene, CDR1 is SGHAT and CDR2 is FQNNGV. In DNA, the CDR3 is TGTGCCAGCAGATCGGGGGGGTCCTACGAGCAGTACTTC. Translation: CASRSGGSYEQYF.

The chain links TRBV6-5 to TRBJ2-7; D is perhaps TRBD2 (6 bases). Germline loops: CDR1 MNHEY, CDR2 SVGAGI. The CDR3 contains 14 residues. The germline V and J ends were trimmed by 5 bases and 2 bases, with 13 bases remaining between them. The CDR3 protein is CASSDFGGAYEQYF. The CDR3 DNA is TGTGCCAGCAGTGACTTCGGGGGTGCCTACGAGCAGTACTTC.

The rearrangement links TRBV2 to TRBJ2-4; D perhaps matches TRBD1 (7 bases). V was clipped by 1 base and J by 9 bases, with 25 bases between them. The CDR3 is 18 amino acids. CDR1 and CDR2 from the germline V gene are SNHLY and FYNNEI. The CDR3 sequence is CASSEVGGGGFFLTIQYF. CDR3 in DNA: TGTGCCAGCAGTGAAGTAGGAGGGGGCGGGTTTTTTCTCACCATTCAGTACTTC.

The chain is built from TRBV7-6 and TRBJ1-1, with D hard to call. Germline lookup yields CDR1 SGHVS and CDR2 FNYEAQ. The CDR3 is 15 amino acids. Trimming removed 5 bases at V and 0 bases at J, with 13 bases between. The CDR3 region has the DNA TGTGCCAGCAGCCCTTCAGAAATACTGAACACTGAAGCTTTCTTT. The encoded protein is CASSPSEILNTEAFF.